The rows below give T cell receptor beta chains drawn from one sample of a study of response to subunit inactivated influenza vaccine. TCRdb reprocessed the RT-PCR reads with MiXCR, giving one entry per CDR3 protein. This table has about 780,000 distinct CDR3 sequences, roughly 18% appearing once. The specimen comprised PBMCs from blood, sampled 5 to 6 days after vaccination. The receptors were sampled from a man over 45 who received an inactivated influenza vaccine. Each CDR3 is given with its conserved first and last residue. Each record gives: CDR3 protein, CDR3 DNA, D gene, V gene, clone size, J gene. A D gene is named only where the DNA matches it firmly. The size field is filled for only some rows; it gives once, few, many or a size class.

CDR3aa: CASSSRLAGVQDTQYF
CDR3nt: TGTGCCAGCAGCTCTAGACTAGCGGGAGTTCAAGATACGCAGTATTTT
d_gene: TRBD2
v_gene: TRBV7-6
abundance: -
j_gene: TRBJ2-3

CDR3aa: CASSQTRTSPLHF
CDR3nt: TGTGCCAGCAGCCAAACGCGGACTTCACCCCTCCACTTT
d_gene: -
v_gene: TRBV12-3/TRBV12-4
abundance: -
j_gene: TRBJ1-6

CDR3aa: CASSQDPAMGGTDTQYF
CDR3nt: TGTGCCAGCAGCCAAGATCCGGCGATGGGGGGGACAGATACGCAGTATTTT
d_gene: TRBD2
v_gene: TRBV3-1
abundance: -
j_gene: TRBJ2-3

CDR3aa: CASSSTRQLSSSYEQYF
CDR3nt: TGTGCCAGCAGCTCGACACGACAGCTTAGTAGCTCCTACGAGCAGTACTTC
d_gene: -
v_gene: TRBV7-9
abundance: few
j_gene: TRBJ2-7

CDR3aa: CASSSWGGDPDTQYF
CDR3nt: TGTGCCAGCAGCTCTTGGGGAGGGGACCCAGATACGCAGTATTTT
d_gene: TRBD2
v_gene: TRBV9
abundance: -
j_gene: TRBJ2-3

CDR3aa: CASSYFRGTGLVGQFF
CDR3nt: TGTGCCAGCAGTTACTTTCGAGGGACAGGGCTCGTCGGGCAGTTCTTC
d_gene: TRBD1
v_gene: TRBV6-2/TRBV6-3
abundance: -
j_gene: TRBJ2-1

CDR3aa: CASSWAGASYEQYF
CDR3nt: TGTGCCAGCTCATGGGCAGGGGCCTCCTACGAGCAGTACTTC
d_gene: -
v_gene: TRBV12-3/TRBV12-4
abundance: few
j_gene: TRBJ2-7

CDR3aa: CASSLTPNEQFF
CDR3nt: TGTGCCAGCAGTTTGACTCCCAATGAGCAGTTCTTC
d_gene: -
v_gene: TRBV12-3/TRBV12-4
abundance: many
j_gene: TRBJ2-1

CDR3aa: CASSQDAGGIVNEQFF
CDR3nt: TGTGCCAGCAGCCAAGATGCGGGAGGGATAGTCAATGAGCAGTTCTTC
d_gene: TRBD2
v_gene: TRBV4-2
abundance: -
j_gene: TRBJ2-1

CDR3aa: CASSLPLAGGPNEQFF
CDR3nt: TGTGCCAGCAGCCTCCCACTAGCGGGAGGGCCTAATGAGCAGTTCTTC
d_gene: TRBD2
v_gene: TRBV7-9
abundance: -
j_gene: TRBJ2-1

CDR3aa: CASSGRTGDQHF
CDR3nt: TGTGCCAGCAGCGGGAGGACAGGGGACCAGCATTTT
d_gene: TRBD1
v_gene: TRBV7-8
abundance: -
j_gene: TRBJ1-5

CDR3aa: CASSSINSPLHF
CDR3nt: TGCGCCAGCAGCTCCATCAATTCACCCCTCCACTTT
d_gene: -
v_gene: TRBV5-1
abundance: -
j_gene: TRBJ1-6

CDR3aa: CASSYIPHTDTQYF
CDR3nt: TGTGCCAGCAGTTACATACCTCACACAGATACGCAGTATTTT
d_gene: -
v_gene: TRBV6-5
abundance: -
j_gene: TRBJ2-3

CDR3aa: CASSYSESRGSYEQFF
CDR3nt: TGTGCCAGCAGTTACTCAGAGTCTCGCGGGAGCTATGAGCAGTTCTTC
d_gene: TRBD2
v_gene: TRBV6-5
abundance: few
j_gene: TRBJ2-1

CDR3aa: CASSQHFDTQYF
CDR3nt: TGCGCCAGCAGCCAGCACTTCGATACGCAGTATTTT
d_gene: -
v_gene: TRBV4-1
abundance: -
j_gene: TRBJ2-3

CDR3aa: CATSTLAGLLSNEQFF
CDR3nt: TGTGCCACCAGCACACTAGCGGGACTCCTCAGCAATGAGCAGTTCTTC
d_gene: TRBD2
v_gene: TRBV15
abundance: -
j_gene: TRBJ2-1

CDR3aa: CASSQDVQGMWRDEQFF
CDR3nt: TGTGCCAGCAGCCAAGATGTGCAGGGGATGTGGCGGGATGAGCAGTTCTTC
d_gene: -
v_gene: TRBV3-1
abundance: few
j_gene: TRBJ2-1

CDR3aa: CASSLEAGEGEQYF
CDR3nt: TGCGCCAGCAGCTTGGAGGCGGGAGAAGGCGAGCAGTACTTC
d_gene: TRBD2
v_gene: TRBV5-1
abundance: -
j_gene: TRBJ2-7

CDR3aa: CASSPPSGSSYEQYF
CDR3nt: TGTGCCAGCAGTCCCCCCAGCGGGAGCTCCTACGAGCAGTACTTC
d_gene: TRBD2
v_gene: TRBV6-1
abundance: -
j_gene: TRBJ2-7

CDR3aa: CASSYLSGELFF
CDR3nt: TGTGCCAGCAGTTATTTGTCCGGGGAGCTGTTTTTT
d_gene: -
v_gene: TRBV6-5
abundance: few
j_gene: TRBJ2-2

CDR3aa: CASSQDRGGWDSYEQYF
CDR3nt: TGTGCCAGCAGCCAAGATCGGGGGGGTTGGGACTCCTACGAGCAGTACTTC
d_gene: TRBD2
v_gene: TRBV3-1
abundance: -
j_gene: TRBJ2-7

CDR3aa: CAISESWVRGSSYEQYF
CDR3nt: TGTGCCATCAGTGAGTCGTGGGTAAGGGGGAGCTCCTACGAGCAGTACTTC
d_gene: -
v_gene: TRBV10-3
abundance: few
j_gene: TRBJ2-7